This T cell receptor (beta chain) was sequenced during a study of OX40 agonist ivuxolimab in advanced cancers. This CDR3 is 16 amino acids long. Germline V gene data show CDR1 as MNHNS and CDR2 as SASEGT. V was cut by 2 bases and J by 2 bases, with 13 bases left in between. This table comes from immunoSEQ multiplex PCR, and its TCRdb copy is limited to in-frame clones, with some not included. The top ten clones hold approximately 2.6% of a sample with 41,000 or so clones, around four fifths of them seen once. The material sequenced was CD4+ or CD8+ T cells sorted from blood, taken in a trial of the OX40 agonist ivuxolimab. The TCR comes from an adult with an advanced solid tumor such as melanoma, head and neck, liver or kidney cancer. The chain carries TRBV6-1 and TRBJ1-5, with D tentatively TRBD1 (6 bases). DNA for the CDR3: TGTGCCAGCAGTGAATGGAGGGGGGGAGGCAATCAGCCCCAGCATTTT. Translated: CASSEWRGGGNQPQHF.